The present entry profiles one T cell receptor beta chain with its context. Its antigen is unknown. Per germline, CDR1 SGHNT and CDR2 YYREEE (reference sequence). Between the trimmed V and J ends, which lost 0 bases and 0 bases, there was a span of 3 bases. The CDR3 sequence is 14 residues long. The sample originates from a study of siplizumab effects on memory and regulatory T cells. General study points: Suppressive activity of Tregs proliferating in siplizumab cultures remained unconfirmed. Roughly 75-96% of proliferating clones (CD4+ or CD8+) could not be assigned a naive or memory phenotype. Naive T cells seemed more diverse than memory cells; they also seemed major alloresponse contributors.

TCRdb's table, derived via immunoSEQ multiplex PCR, lists solely in-frame clones and lacks some. Among more than 95,000 clones listed, approximately 94% were seen once. The sequencing sample was made of CD4+ T cells sorted from blood. V gene TRBV5-4 combines with J gene TRBJ1-4; D gene unclear. This receptor was identified in a human donor in good health. This CDR3 reads CASSLVTTNEKLFF. The CDR3 DNA reads TGTGCCAGCAGCTTGGTGACAACTAATGAAAAACTGTTTTTT. Looking up the rest from reference TRBV5-4 and TRBJ1-4 gives the full variable domain: ETGVTQSPTHLIKTRGQQVTLRCSSQSGHNTVSWYQQALGQGPQFIFQYYREEENGRGNFPPRFSGLQFPNYSSELNVNALELDDSALYLCASSLVTTNEKLFFGSGTQLSVL.